This T cell receptor (beta chain) was recovered during a study of blood T cells in healthy people across ages. Study outcomes and limitations: Getting older went along with TCR beta diversity per million T cells dropping roughly linearly. Investigators viewed diversity estimates from one million T cells as underestimates, the study reported.

Comments on this clonotype: Its target is not known.

A sample-barcoded 5' primer and a J-beta primer mix were used in a second PCR of about 7 to 12 cycles. TCRdb called the 5' RACE reads again in MiXCR, with one record for every CDR3 protein. The sample contains over a million distinct CDR3 sequences, 20% to 25% of which appear only once. Germline CDR1 is KGHDR and CDR2 is SFDVKD. The CDR3 length is 16 residues. V shed 7 bases, J shed 3 bases, and the junction held 14 bases outside the gene matches. This sample also appeared in a second study, on T cells of mothers and their children. That work contributes: Donation was provided by three healthy Caucasian mothers along with their six children.

The V call is TRBV24-1, the J call TRBJ2-7; 7 bases align to TRBD1. The sequence was collected from a girl aged 2 to 9 in good health. The source material was blood. The DNA of the CDR3 is TGTGCCACCAGCAGTGAGGGACAGATCCTAATCTACGAGCAGTACTTC. Amino acid sequence: CATSSEGQILIYEQYF.